The 2 T cell receptor beta chains below all came from one sample that was sequenced in a study of T cell changes during pregnancy in multiple sclerosis (dated by TCRdb to between 2019 and 2020). The library was made by the immunoSEQ multiplex PCR assay. Here the immuneACCESS table is served through TCRdb, limited to in-frame sequences with V and J called. Missing clones are a known gap in these copies; in checked studies unresolved V genes cover under half, and the rest lacks a known reason. This sample gives around 50,000 clones in total; 92% of them show up just once. Approximately 0.68% of the sample is in the top ten clones. The starting material was CD4+ T cells from peripheral blood mononuclear cells, obtained in the third trimester of pregnancy. The receptors shown here come from a female donor with multiple sclerosis, enrolled in a pregnancy study.

The V and J genes are TRBV28 and TRBJ2-1; 9 bases are a match to TRBD1. CDR1 and CDR2 from the germline V gene are MDHEN and SYDVKM. V lost 6 bases to trimming and J lost 15 bases; unmatched junction nucleotides: 9. This CDR3 has 12 amino acids. In DNA, the CDR3 is TGTGCCAGCAGCGGAGAGGGGACAGGGCGGTTCTTC. Its protein product is CASSGEGTGRFF.

The V call is TRBV6-5, the J call TRBJ2-5; the D gene is possibly TRBD2 (6 bases). CDR1 is MNHEY, CDR2 SVGAGI, per germline. This CDR3 is 14 amino acids long. V was shortened by 6 bases and J by 9 bases, with 20 bases between the two germline ends. The CDR3 reads CASRRDLSIMAQYF. The CDR3 nucleotides are TGTGCCAGCAGGCGGGACCTAAGTATTATGGCCCAGTACTTC.